The TCR beta chain under discussion was sequenced for a study of shared T cell receptors in the human thymus (TCRdb year 2021). Context from the whole study: The study examined how the human thymus generates shared, self-reactive T-cell receptor alpha chains.

Library preparation was by the immunoSEQ multiplex PCR assay. What TCRdb holds here is the immuneACCESS table cut down to in-frame rearrangements. Part of the clones is not present; checked against another copy, under half of the missing clones reflect an unresolved V gene, and the others are unexplained. The sample has about 400,000 clones on record, 85% to 95% of them singletons. The ten largest make up roughly 0.02% of the sample. Details on this clone: What antigen it recognizes has not been identified. No qualities accompany the bases; no much larger clone lies one base away.

Trimming at the junction amounts to 4 bases on V and 3 bases on J, and the germline ends lie 13 bases apart. Taken from cysteine to phenylalanine, the CDR3 has 14 residues. The read is trimmed to its CDR3 DNA, 42 bases read in frame from base 1. CDR1 is given as SGHRS and CDR2 as YFSETQ, both from the germline V gene. The chain is made from TRBV5-1 and TRBJ1-1; TRBD1 is possibly the D segment (5 matching bases). The receptor was derived from a human donor. Sequencing input: thymocytes. The DNA sequence reads TGCGCCAGCAGCCCCGGGCAGGGCGACACTGAAGCTTTCTTT. Its protein reads: CASSPGQGDTEAFF.